The 22 T cell receptor beta chains below all came from one sample that was sequenced in a study of immune evolution from preneoplasia to lung adenocarcinoma. Measured with immunoSEQ multiplex PCR; TCRdb has only the in-frame clones, and not every one. The sample records about 3,400 clones, 75% being singletons. The specimen was FFPE lung adenocarcinoma in situ tissue. Receptors originate from a person aged 60-80 years with lung adenocarcinoma.

This clone has a single count. The chain recombines TRBV2 with TRBJ2-7; D is perhaps TRBD2 (5 bases). The CDR3 totals 14 residues. Trimming stripped 6 bases from V and 2 bases from J, with 14 bases between. Germline CDR1 SNHLY, CDR2 FYNNEI. CDR3 sequence: CASSRRAVAYEQYF. CDR3 nucleotide sequence: TGTGCCAGCAGCCGGCGGGCTGTGGCCTACGAGCAGTACTTC.

This sequence joins TRBV5-4 and TRBJ2-5, with 8 bases fitting TRBD1. The V gene end was trimmed by 0 bases and the J gene end by 1 base; junction bases not matched to a gene: 5. The CDR3 loop spans 16 amino acids. The germline CDR1 and CDR2 sequences are SGHNT and YYREEE (reference sequence). The CDR3 DNA reads as TGTGCCAGCAGCTTGGGTGACAGGGGCATCCAAGAGACCCAGTACTTC. Translating gives CASSLGDRGIQETQYF.

The V call is TRBV6-1, the J call TRBJ2-7; D gene uncertain. The CDR3 contains 13 residues. Trimming stripped 7 bases from V and 3 bases from J, with 13 bases between. CDR1 is MNHNS and CDR2 is SASEGT in the germline V gene. CDR3 sequence (DNA): TGTGCCAGCAAATTTGGGGAAGGCTACGAGCAGTACTTC. It encodes CASKFGEGYEQYF.

The chain has TRBV29-1 and TRBJ1-2; tentatively, D is TRBD1 (5 bases). The V end lost 4 bases, the J end lost 1 base, and 7 bases lay between the germline ends. This CDR3 spans 12 amino acids. CDR1 is SQVTM and CDR2 is ANQGSEA in the germline V gene. CDR3 DNA: TGCAGCGTTGGACAGATTAACTATGGCTACACCTTC. Amino acid sequence: CSVGQINYGYTF.

The chain employs TRBV7-2 and TRBJ2-2; TRBD1 is a possible D gene (7 bases). The V and J ends lost 4 bases and 4 bases respectively, with 16 bases between them. The CDR3 totals 16 residues. CDR1 is SGHTA and CDR2 is FQGNSA in the germline V gene. CDR3 nucleotides: TGTGCCAGCAGCTATCGACAGGGAGGTGCCACCGGGGAGCTGTTTTTT. This encodes CASSYRQGGATGELFF.

This chain uses TRBV29-1 with TRBJ2-3, with D unresolved. The ends were cut back, 2 bases at V and 3 bases at J, with 12 bases in the middle. Germline V lookup: CDR1 SQVTM, CDR2 ANQGSEA. The CDR3 contains 14 residues. The CDR3 region has the DNA TGCAGCGTTGAACTAGTCGTGGCGACAGATACGCAGTATTTT. It yields the protein CSVELVVATDTQYF.

The chain couples TRBV30 to TRBJ1-1, with D perhaps TRBD1 (5 bases). With 3 bases removed from V and 5 bases from J, the gap between germline ends came to 10 bases. The CDR3 sequence is 12 residues long. Per the germline V gene, CDR1 is GTSNPN and CDR2 is SVGIG (reference sequence). The CDR3 reads CAWRVGVTEAFF. CDR3 nucleotide sequence: TGTGCCTGGAGGGTAGGGGTTACTGAAGCTTTCTTT.

This clone was found a few times. V gene TRBV5-1 combines with J gene TRBJ1-4, with 7 nucleotides matching TRBD1. The CDR3 consists of 17 residues. Germline V gene sequence: CDR1 SGHRS, CDR2 YFSETQ. Trimming at V came to 3 bases and at J to 0 bases, leaving 8 bases not matched to a gene. CDR3 region: CASSSTGPLATNEKLFF. The CDR3 region has the DNA TGCGCCAGCAGCTCGACAGGGCCCTTAGCAACTAATGAAAAACTGTTTTTT.

The chain carries TRBV28 and TRBJ2-5, with 10 bases matching TRBD1. This CDR3 contains 18 residues. Trimming took 3 bases from V and 5 from J; bases not matched to a gene: 15. Germline lookup yields CDR1 MDHEN and CDR2 SYDVKM. DNA of the CDR3: TGTGCCAGCAGTTTTCTCTACCCCCGACAGGGGGCTGGGGAGACCCAGTACTTC. Its protein is CASSFLYPRQGAGETQYF.

The V and J genes are TRBV10-2 and TRBJ2-3; maybe TRBD1 (5 bases). Germline loops: CDR1 WSHSY, CDR2 SAAADI. V lost 0 bases to trimming and J lost 1 base, with 8 bases between them. CDR3 size: 15 residues. The CDR3 loop reads CASSESAGRTDTQYF. CDR3 nucleotide sequence: TGCGCCAGCAGTGAGTCGGCAGGGCGCACAGATACGCAGTATTTT.

The chain uses TRBV7-2 and TRBJ1-5; D possibly corresponds to TRBD1 (6 bases). V was trimmed by 5 bases and J by 3 bases, leaving 11 bases between them. CDR1 and CDR2 (germline): SGHTA, FQGNSA. The CDR3 is 14 residues long. CDR3: CASSQQGFNQPQHF. The DNA for the CDR3 is TGTGCCAGCAGCCAACAGGGATTCAATCAGCCCCAGCATTTT.

This chain joins TRBV7-2 and TRBJ2-6; D may be TRBD1 or TRBD2 (5 bases each). The CDR3 is made up of 17 amino acids. Between the trimmed V and J ends, which lost 1 base and 2 bases, there was a span of 12 bases. Germline V gene lookup returns CDR1 SGHTA and CDR2 FQGNSA. DNA for the CDR3: TGTGCCAGCAGCTTAGTGGCAGGGAGCGCTGGGGCCAACGTCCTGACTTTC. It yields the protein CASSLVAGSAGANVLTF.

The genes are TRBV6-5 and TRBJ1-6; 9 positions match TRBD1. The V segment lost 6 bases and the J segment 7 bases; nucleotides outside the gene matches: 7. This CDR3 comprises 15 residues. Germline CDR1 reads MNHEY; CDR2 reads SVGAGI. CDR3 region: CASSTTGTGNSPLHF. CDR3 bases: TGTGCCAGCAGCACTACGGGGACAGGGAATTCACCCCTCCACTTT.

This clone occurred a few times. The chain couples TRBV5-1 to TRBJ2-2; the D gene could be TRBD1 or TRBD2 (6 bases each). This CDR3 contains 14 residues. The ends were cut back, 5 bases at V and 4 bases at J, with 12 bases in the middle. Germline V gene lookup returns CDR1 SGHRS and CDR2 YFSETQ. The CDR3 nucleotides are TGCGCCAGCAGGGAGGGGGTGACCACCGGGGAGCTGTTTTTT. It codes for CASREGVTTGELFF.

CDR3 in amino acids: CASSPWLAGGETQYF. CDR3 nucleotides: TGTGCCAGCAGCCCCTGGCTAGCGGGGGGCGAGACCCAGTACTTC. The rearrangement joins TRBV7-9 to TRBJ2-5, with 11 bases aligning to TRBD2. Germline values: CDR1 SEHNR, CDR2 FQNEAQ (reference sequence). This CDR3 has 15 amino acids. The ends lost 5 bases at V and 5 bases at J; junction bases unmatched: 7.

The rearrangement joins TRBV7-8 to TRBJ2-5, with D perhaps TRBD2 (6 bases). From germline, CDR1 is SGHVS and CDR2 FQNEAQ. This CDR3 region has 16 residues. V lost 1 base to trimming and J lost 5 bases, with 17 bases between them. CDR3 DNA sequence: TGTGCCAGCAGCTTAGGCCATCCAGGAGGGCTTGAGACCCAGTACTTC. This encodes CASSLGHPGGLETQYF. The whole variable domain, remainder taken from reference TRBV7-8 and TRBJ2-5, is GAGVSQSPRYKVAKRGQDVALRCDPISGHVSLFWYQQALGQGPEFLTYFQNEAQLDKSGLPSDRFFAERPEGSVSTLKIQRTQQEDSAVYLCASSLGHPGGLETQYFGPGTRLLVL.

V usage is TRBV19 and J usage is TRBJ1-5; 8 bases line up with TRBD1. The germline gives CDR1 LNHDA, CDR2 SQIVND (reference sequence). The CDR3 consists of 13 residues. With 5 bases clipped from V and 5 bases from J, the junction kept 2 bases outside the gene matches. The CDR3 coding sequence is TGTGCCAGTAGTTTACAGGGGGATCAGCCCCAGCATTTT. This translates into CASSLQGDQPQHF.

The chain recombines TRBV28 with TRBJ1-4; D may be TRBD1 (6 bases). The CDR3 runs to 12 residues. Trimming pared 3 bases from V and 8 bases from J, leaving 7 bases between. The germline V gene encodes CDR1 MDHEN and CDR2 SYDVKM. For the CDR3, the DNA is TGTGCCAGCAGTTTGGACAGAGAAAAACTGTTTTTT. Encoded protein: CASSLDREKLFF.

Details on this clone: A read error may produce the germline difference seen at one junction end. The chain recombines TRBV6-6 with TRBJ2-7, with D possibly TRBD2 on 7 matching bases. The CDR3 loop spans 12 amino acids. The germline gives CDR1 MNHNY, CDR2 SVGAGI (reference sequence). CDR3 in DNA: TGTGCCAGCGGAGGGGGGGGCTACGGGCAGTACTTC. As protein: CASGGGGYGQYF.

J is TRBJ1-2 and V is TRBV7-8; no reliable D call. CDR3 size: 13 residues. Trimming removed 5 bases at V and 2 bases at J, with 9 bases between. Germline values: CDR1 SGHVS, CDR2 FQNEAQ. The CDR3 coding sequence is TGTGCCAGCAGCCCTGCACTAAACTATGGCTACACCTTC. Encoded protein: CASSPALNYGYTF.

CDR3 sequence (DNA): TGTGCCAGCAGCCCTCATCGGGGCTACGGACAGGCGAACCTCTATGGCTACACCTTC. Translating gives CASSPHRGYGQANLYGYTF. The chain has TRBV14 and TRBJ1-2; 7 bases are a match to TRBD1. V was pared by 4 bases and J by 4 bases, with 21 bases of the junction left unmatched. The CDR3 runs 19 residues. The germline V gene encodes CDR1 SGHDN and CDR2 FVKESK.

The chain links TRBV7-9 to TRBJ2-1; 12 bases match TRBD2. CDR3 length equals 16 residues. Germline V gene sequence: CDR1 SEHNR, CDR2 FQNEAQ (reference sequence). The V segment lost 5 bases and the J segment 7 bases; nucleotides outside the gene matches: 9. CDR3 DNA sequence: TGTGCCAGCAGCCCTACTAGCGGGGGGAAAAAAAATGAGCAGTTCTTC. This translates into CASSPTSGGKKNEQFF.